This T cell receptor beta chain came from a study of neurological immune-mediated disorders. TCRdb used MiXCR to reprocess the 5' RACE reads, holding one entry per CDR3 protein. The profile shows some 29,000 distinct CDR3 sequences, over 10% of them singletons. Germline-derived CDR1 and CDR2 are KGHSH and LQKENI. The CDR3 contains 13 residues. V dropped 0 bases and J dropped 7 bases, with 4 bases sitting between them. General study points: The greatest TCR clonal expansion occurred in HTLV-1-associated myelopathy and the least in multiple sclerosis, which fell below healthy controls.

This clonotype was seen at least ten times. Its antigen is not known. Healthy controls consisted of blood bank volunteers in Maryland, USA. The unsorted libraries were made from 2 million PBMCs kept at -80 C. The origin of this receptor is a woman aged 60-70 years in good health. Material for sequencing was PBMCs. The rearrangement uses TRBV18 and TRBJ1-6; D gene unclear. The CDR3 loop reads CASSPPSNSPLHF. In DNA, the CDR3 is TGTGCCAGCTCACCACCGTCGAATTCACCCCTCCACTTT.